Listed below are T cell receptor beta chains from one sample, sequenced in a study of T cell changes during pregnancy in multiple sclerosis. Data came from immunoSEQ multiplex PCR; TCRdb stores just in-frame clones and leaves some out. Seen here are just under 20,000 clones, roughly 90% observed once, and the top ten hold roughly 6%. This material consisted of CD8+ T cells from peripheral blood mononuclear cells, taken in the third trimester of pregnancy. Every receptor here comes from a female donor in good health, enrolled as a control in a pregnancy study. Both conserved end residues are part of each CDR3. Fields, in order: CDR3 protein, V gene, J gene, CDR3 length.

CDR3: CASSGGTEYNEQFF; V: TRBV11-2; J: TRBJ2-1; length: 14
CDR3: CASSVGGSYNEQFF; V: TRBV10-2; J: TRBJ2-1; length: 14
CDR3: CASSQGTGASGANVLTF; V: TRBV4-3; J: TRBJ2-6; length: 17
CDR3: CASSRIPGLGHLSYNEQFF; V: TRBV4-1; J: TRBJ2-1; length: 19
CDR3: CSGQDPPYEQYF; V: TRBV29-1; J: TRBJ2-7; length: 12
CDR3: CASSETQEDVYEQFF; V: TRBV25-1; J: TRBJ2-1; length: 15
CDR3: CASSFRPNRVGSPLHF; V: TRBV7-6; J: TRBJ1-6; length: 16
CDR3: CASSDSGTSEKYF; V: TRBV6-4; J: TRBJ2-7; length: 13
CDR3: CASSPPPRTSARTDTQYF; V: TRBV27; J: TRBJ2-3; length: 18
CDR3: CATSQKRDTQYF; V: TRBV15; J: TRBJ2-3; length: 12
CDR3: CASSREGSGNTIYF; V: TRBV2; J: TRBJ1-3; length: 14
CDR3: CASSFGTGVGNQPQHF; V: TRBV7-9; J: TRBJ1-5; length: 16
CDR3: CATSSNTENTEAFF; V: TRBV15; J: TRBJ1-1; length: 14
CDR3: CASSQEWDRGGTEAFF; V: TRBV4-2; J: TRBJ1-1; length: 16
CDR3: CASSQSGNEQYF; V: TRBV4-3; J: TRBJ2-7; length: 12
CDR3: CASSITGLSTEAFF; V: TRBV19; J: TRBJ1-1; length: 14
CDR3: CSVATGTEYEQYF; V: TRBV29-1; J: TRBJ2-7; length: 13
CDR3: CASTERGMNTEAFF; V: TRBV2; J: TRBJ1-1; length: 14
CDR3: CASSQDLRVRGTTNEQFF; V: TRBV4-2; J: TRBJ2-1; length: 18
CDR3: CASSFSPGGLETGELFF; V: TRBV28; J: TRBJ2-2; length: 17
CDR3: CASSLGEEGYTF; V: TRBV7-2; J: TRBJ1-2; length: 12
CDR3: CASSARQGRQGDTQYF; V: TRBV7-9; J: TRBJ2-3; length: 16
CDR3: CASSQDRLGGGDNEQFF; V: TRBV4-2; J: TRBJ2-1; length: 17
CDR3: CASSVEWQAYEQYF; V: TRBV9; J: TRBJ2-7; length: 14
CDR3: CASSPFSSGANVLTF; V: TRBV27; J: TRBJ2-6; length: 15
CDR3: CASSLSAGDDIQYF; V: TRBV27; J: TRBJ2-4; length: 14